These 6 T cell receptor beta chains came from one sample sequenced in a study of response to subunit inactivated influenza vaccine. TCRdb redid the calling of the RT-PCR reads with MiXCR, one entry per CDR3 protein. Of a few hundred thousand distinct CDR3 sequences in the sample, approximately 12% were seen once. Sequenced here: non-naive T cells sorted from PBMCs, sampled 14 to 15 days before vaccination. These receptors all come from a man in his fifties who received an inactivated influenza vaccine.

This clonotype has only a few counts. The chain has TRBV4-2 and TRBJ2-1, with unresolved D. The V end was cut by 2 bases, the J end by 5 bases, with 10 bases between. From germline, CDR1 is LGHNA and CDR2 YNFKEQ. The CDR3 runs 14 residues. The CDR3 here is CASSQLGSHNEQFF. CDR3 bases: TGTGCCAGCAGCCAACTGGGGTCCCACAATGAGCAGTTCTTC.

This clonotype was observed many times. The chain links TRBV12-3 or TRBV12-4 to TRBJ2-7, with TRBD1 as a possible D gene (6 bases). This CDR3 has 12 amino acids. V lost 5 bases and J lost 4, with 9 bases in between. CDR3 loop: CASSLQGYEQYF. The CDR3 nucleotides are TGTGCCAGCAGTCTACAGGGATACGAGCAGTACTTC.

In this sample, this clonotype turned up a few times. This chain links TRBV5-1 with TRBJ1-1, with D uncertain. The CDR3 spans 15 residues. Between the trimmed V and J ends, which lost 1 base and 2 bases, there was a span of 12 bases. CDR1 SGHRS and CDR2 YFSETQ come from the germline V gene. CDR3 bases: TGCGCCAGCAGCTTGTCTGGGTCTGGAAACACTGAAGCTTTCTTT. This codes for CASSLSGSGNTEAFF.

This clonotype was seen only a few times. The V and J genes are TRBV20-1 and TRBJ1-1, with 9 bases fitting TRBD1. There are 15 residues in the CDR3. Germline CDR1 DFQATT, CDR2 SNEGSKA (reference sequence). J gave up 2 bases and V 6 bases, and 10 bases lay outside the gene matches. CDR3 DNA sequence: TGCAGTGCCGATGGGCCGGGACAGGGAAACACTGAAGCTTTCTTT. It is translated as CSADGPGQGNTEAFF.

This clonotype was detected a few times. The rearrangement uses TRBV4-1 and TRBJ2-5, with D unresolved. The germline CDR1 and CDR2 sequences are MGHRA and YSYEKL. The CDR3 sequence is 15 residues long. Trimming cost V 5 bases and J 5 bases, with 18 bases left between them. CDR3 loop: CASSSRASPGETQYF. As DNA, the CDR3 is TGCGCCAGCAGCAGCCGGGCCTCACCCGGGGAGACCCAGTACTTC.

The chain recombines TRBV13 with TRBJ2-1; no firm D call. This CDR3 has 13 residues. Trimming cost V 4 bases and J 7 bases, with 11 bases left between them. Germline assignment: CDR1 PRHDT and CDR2 FYEKMQ (reference sequence). The CDR3 DNA reads TGTGCCAGCAGCTCCGGGTTAATAAATGAGCAGTTCTTC. It specifies CASSSGLINEQFF.